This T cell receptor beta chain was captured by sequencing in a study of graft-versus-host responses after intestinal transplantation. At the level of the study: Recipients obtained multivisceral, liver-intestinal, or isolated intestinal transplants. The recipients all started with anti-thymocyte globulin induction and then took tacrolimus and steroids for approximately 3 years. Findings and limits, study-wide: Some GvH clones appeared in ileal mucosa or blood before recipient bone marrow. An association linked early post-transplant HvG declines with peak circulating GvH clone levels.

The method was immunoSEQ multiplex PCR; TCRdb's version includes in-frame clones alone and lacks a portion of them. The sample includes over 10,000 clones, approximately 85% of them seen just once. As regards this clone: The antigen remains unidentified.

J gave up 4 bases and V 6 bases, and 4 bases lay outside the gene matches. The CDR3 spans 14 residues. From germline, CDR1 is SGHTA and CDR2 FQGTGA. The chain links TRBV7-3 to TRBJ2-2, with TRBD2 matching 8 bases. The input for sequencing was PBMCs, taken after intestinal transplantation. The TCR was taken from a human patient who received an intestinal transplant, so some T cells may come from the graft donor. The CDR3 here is CASSSAGATGELFF. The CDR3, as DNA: TGTGCCAGCAGTTCAGCGGGGGCCACCGGGGAGCTGTTTTTT.